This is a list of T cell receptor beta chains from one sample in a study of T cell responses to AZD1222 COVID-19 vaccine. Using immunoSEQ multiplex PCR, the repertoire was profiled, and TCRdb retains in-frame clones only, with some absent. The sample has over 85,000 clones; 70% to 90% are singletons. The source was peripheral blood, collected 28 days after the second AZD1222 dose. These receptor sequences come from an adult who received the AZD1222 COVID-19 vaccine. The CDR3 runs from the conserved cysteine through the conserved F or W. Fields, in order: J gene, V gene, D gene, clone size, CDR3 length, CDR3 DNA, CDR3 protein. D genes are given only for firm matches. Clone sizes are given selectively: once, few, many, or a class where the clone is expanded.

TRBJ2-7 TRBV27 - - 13 TGTGCCAGCAGTTTCTCAGGAAACTACGAGCAGTACTTC CASSFSGNYEQYF
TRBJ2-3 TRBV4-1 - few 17 TGCGCCAGCAGCCCCCGCCCCGGGACTGAACCCACAGATACGCAGTATTTT CASSPRPGTEPTDTQYF
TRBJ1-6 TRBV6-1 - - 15 TGTGCCAGCAGTGAACAGGGAACCGTGGGGTCACCCCTCCACTTT CASSEQGTVGSPLHF
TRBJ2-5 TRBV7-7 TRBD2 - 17 TGTGCTAGCAGCTTAGAGGTTGGACTAGCGGGGGCAGAGACCCAGTACTTC CASSLEVGLAGAETQYF
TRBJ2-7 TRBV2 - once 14 TGTGCCAGCCAGGACAGTTCAGTAGTATACGAGCAGTACTTC CASQDSSVVYEQYF
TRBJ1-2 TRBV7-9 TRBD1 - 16 TGTGCCAGCAGCTTAGGAGGGACAGGGATCCTCTATGGCTACACCTTC CASSLGGTGILYGYTF
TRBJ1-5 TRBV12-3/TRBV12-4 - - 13 TGTGCCAGCAGTTCCATTCTGCGGGCGCCCCAGCATTTT CASSSILRAPQHF
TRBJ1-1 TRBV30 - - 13 TGTGCCTGGAGTGTAAGGAGGGACACTGAAGCTTTCTTT CAWSVRRDTEAFF
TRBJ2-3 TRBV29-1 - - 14 TGCAGCTCTGGGGGCGCATCTAGCACAGATACGCAGTATTTT CSSGGASSTDTQYF
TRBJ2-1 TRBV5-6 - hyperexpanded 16 TGTGCCAGCAGCTTGGACGGGTTCCCCTCCTACAATGAGCAGTTCTTC CASSLDGFPSYNEQFF
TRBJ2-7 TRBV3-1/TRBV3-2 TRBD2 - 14 TGTGCCAGCAGCCAACTACGGCGGGGGGGCCCTCAGTACTTC CASSQLRRGGPQYF
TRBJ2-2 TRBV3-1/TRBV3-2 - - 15 TGTGCCAGCAGCCAAGATATCGGTAGGGGCGGGGAGCTGTTTTTT CASSQDIGRGGELFF
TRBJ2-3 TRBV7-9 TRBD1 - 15 TGTGCCAGCAGGCTGACAGGGGAATACACAGATACGCAGTATTTT CASRLTGEYTDTQYF
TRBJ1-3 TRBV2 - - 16 TGTGCCAGCAGCTCGGACAGTTCAGTTAATGGAAACACCATATATTTT CASSSDSSVNGNTIYF